This TCR beta chain was identified in a study of cytotoxic CD8 clonotypes in ibrutinib-treated CLL. Germline assignment: CDR1 LNHNV and CDR2 YYDKDF (reference sequence). The germline V and J ends were trimmed by 1 base and 7 bases, with 16 bases remaining between them. The length of the CDR3 is 15 residues. Regarding the study as a whole: Clonality increased with ibrutinib response but returned toward baseline at progression.

Some clones are missing from TCRdb's copy, which holds only in-frame ones; the method was immunoSEQ multiplex PCR. The table records about 160,000 clones, 84% of them present only once. Note on this clone: Its target is not known.

This receptor was taken from a human donor with chronic lymphocytic leukemia. V and J are TRBV15 and TRBJ1-2, with a weak D call TRBD1 (5 bases). The sequencing used PBMCs, collected after 24 months of ibrutinib treatment. CDR3 loop: CATSRGGAGTSGYTF. In DNA form, the CDR3 reads TGTGCCACCAGCAGAGGTGGGGCAGGGACCAGTGGCTACACCTTC.